The 32 T cell receptor beta chains reported below all come from one sample, sequenced in a study of PD-L1 blockade in urothelial cancer. Method: immunoSEQ multiplex PCR; TCRdb's copy keeps in-frame clones and lacks some. This sample has some 97,000 clones; 91% occur once, and the top ten carry 0.8% to 1%. The sample was PBMCs, taken around atezolizumab (anti-PD-L1) treatment. These receptors came from a woman at least 80 years old with urothelial cancer.

V is TRBV30 and J is TRBJ1-1; perhaps TRBD1 as D (6 bases). Trimming took 2 bases from V and 1 from J, leaving 11 bases between them. This CDR3 has 14 amino acids. Germline-derived CDR1 and CDR2 are GTSNPN and SVGIG (reference sequence). The CDR3 reads CAWSTGQPNTEAFF. The CDR3, as DNA: TGTGCCTGGAGTACTGGACAGCCGAACACTGAAGCTTTCTTT.

The chain recombines TRBV19 with TRBJ2-1, with a possible D match to TRBD2 (5 bases). The CDR3 has 15 amino acids. V lost 5 bases and J lost 2, with 13 bases in between. Germline V gives CDR1 LNHDA, CDR2 SQIVND (reference sequence). Here the CDR3 DNA reads TGTGCCAGTAGTCGCGGAGGTCCCCCCTACAATGAGCAGTTCTTC. Its translation: CASSRGGPPYNEQFF.

The V call is TRBV28, the J call TRBJ1-5; possibly TRBD1 for D (6 bases). The V and J ends lost 3 bases and 4 bases respectively, with 10 bases between them. CDR1 and CDR2 from the germline V gene are MDHEN and SYDVKM. The CDR3 length is 14 residues. This CDR3 is CASSFAGENQPQHF. Written as DNA, the CDR3 is TGTGCCAGCAGTTTTGCAGGGGAGAATCAGCCCCAGCATTTT. The complete variable domain, with remaining parts taken from reference TRBV28 and TRBJ1-5, reads DVKVTQSSRYLVKRTGEKVFLECVQDMDHENMFWYRQDPGLGLRLIYFSYDVKMKEKGDIPEGYSVSREKKERFSLILESASTNQTSMYLCASSFAGENQPQHFGDGTRLSIL.

This clone has only one observation. Written as DNA, the CDR3 is TGTGCCAGCAGTTTACGTTCTAGCGGGAGACCGAACACCGGGGAGCTGTTTTTT. Protein sequence: CASSLRSSGRPNTGELFF. This chain uses TRBV27 with TRBJ2-2; TRBD2 aligns across 10 bases. The CDR3 is 18 residues long. The V and J ends lost 2 bases and 0 bases, in that order; junction bases with no gene match: 6. Germline CDR1 reads MNHEY; CDR2 reads SMNVEV (reference sequence).

This clone was detected only once. This chain links TRBV5-4 with TRBJ1-1; no reliable D call. The CDR3 spans 13 residues. Germline CDR1 and CDR2: SGHNT and YYREEE (reference sequence). The germline V and J ends were trimmed by 5 bases and 1 base, with 9 bases remaining between them. The CDR3 sequence is CASSPVPNTEAFF. As DNA, the CDR3 is TGTGCCAGCAGTCCTGTCCCGAACACTGAAGCTTTCTTT.

This chain connects TRBV6-7 to TRBJ2-5; TRBD2 aligns across 8 bases. TRBV6-7 is classed as an ORF, of uncertain function. This CDR3 spans 19 amino acids. V lost 0 bases, J lost 5 bases, and 17 bases stayed unmatched. The CDR3 nucleotides read TGTGCCAGCAGTTACTCGAAGCTGGCGGGAGGCCGAGCAGGGGAGACCCAGTACTTC. Its protein product is CASSYSKLAGGRAGETQYF.

This clone was seen just once. The rearrangement uses TRBV11-1 and TRBJ2-1; 13 bases line up with TRBD2. V lost 0 bases, J lost 5 bases, and 4 bases stayed unmatched. The germline gives CDR1 SGHAT, CDR2 FQDESV (reference sequence). The CDR3 sequence is 17 residues long. DNA for the CDR3: TGTGCCAGCAGCTTAGCCTCACTAGCGGGAGGGAACAATGAGCAGTTCTTC. The encoded protein is CASSLASLAGGNNEQFF.

This chain links TRBV27 with TRBJ2-3; 12 bases match TRBD2. Germline V gene sequence: CDR1 MNHEY, CDR2 SMNVEV (reference sequence). Trimming removed 5 bases from V and 2 bases from J; junction bases left unmatched: 5. CDR3 size: 16 residues. CDR3 protein: CASSPLAGGFTDTQYF. DNA for the CDR3: TGTGCCAGCAGTCCTCTAGCGGGAGGGTTCACAGATACGCAGTATTTT.

The chain joins TRBV30 to TRBJ1-1; D possibly corresponds to TRBD1 (6 bases). CDR1 is GTSNPN, CDR2 SVGIG, per germline (reference sequence). Trimming took 1 base from V and 2 from J, leaving 14 bases between them. The CDR3 has 15 amino acids. The CDR3 protein is CAWSADNRANTEAFF. As DNA, the CDR3 is TGTGCCTGGAGTGCCGATAACAGGGCCAACACTGAAGCTTTCTTT.

This sequence joins TRBV5-1 and TRBJ1-2, with D unclear. In germline, CDR1 is SGHRS, CDR2 YFSETQ. Deletions cut 0 bases from V and 3 bases from J, with 12 bases between. The CDR3 length is 15 residues. Written as DNA, the CDR3 is TGCGCCAGCAGCTTGGAAGTTATGGAGGACTATGGCTACACCTTC. Encoded protein: CASSLEVMEDYGYTF. Variable domain in full (rest from reference TRBV5-1 and TRBJ1-2): KAGVTQTPRYLIKTRGQQVTLSCSPISGHRSVSWYQQTPGQGLQFLFEYFSETQRNKGNFPGRFSGRQFSNSRSEMNVSTLELGDSALYLCASSLEVMEDYGYTFGSGTRLTVV.

V usage is TRBV7-3 and J usage is TRBJ1-1, with 10 bases matching TRBD1. Per germline, CDR1 SGHTA and CDR2 FQGTGA. After removal of 5 bases from V and 4 bases from J, the junction contained 7 bases not matched to a gene. This CDR3 contains 15 residues. CDR3 sequence reads: CASSKRTGGVTEAFF. The CDR3 region has the DNA TGTGCCAGCAGCAAGCGGACAGGGGGGGTCACTGAAGCTTTCTTT.

The sample holds a few counts of this clone. The J gene is TRBJ2-6, the V gene TRBV6-1, with 7 bases that match TRBD1. Germline CDR1 reads MNHNS; CDR2 reads SASEGT. CDR3 size: 18 residues. The ends lost 3 bases at V and 0 bases at J; junction bases unmatched: 8. The CDR3 DNA sequence: TGTGCCAGCAGTGACGTCGGGACAGCACTCTCTGGGGCCAACGTCCTGACTTTC. This sequence encodes CASSDVGTALSGANVLTF.

This rearrangement joins TRBV5-1 to TRBJ2-1; 7 bases agree with TRBD1. CDR3 length: 13 amino acids. After removal of 4 bases from V and 9 bases from J, the junction contained 7 bases not matched to a gene. The germline V gene has CDR1 SGHRS and CDR2 YFSETQ. The CDR3 here is CASSPQQGPEQFF. The CDR3 DNA reads TGCGCCAGCAGCCCCCAACAGGGGCCTGAGCAGTTCTTC.

The chain employs TRBV2 and TRBJ1-1; TRBD1 matches 8 bases. The CDR3 sequence is 14 residues long. Trimming removed 6 bases from V and 5 bases from J; junction bases left unmatched: 8. Germline CDR1 reads SNHLY; CDR2 reads FYNNEI. CDR3 coding DNA: TGTGCCAGCAGCCAGGGACAGGTGGGAACTGAAGCTTTCTTT. Its protein product is CASSQGQVGTEAFF.

The V gene is TRBV5-4, the J gene TRBJ1-5, with 9 bases aligning to TRBD1. This CDR3 region has 15 residues. Germline CDR1 SGHNT, CDR2 YYREEE (reference sequence). V trimming: 3 bases; J trimming: 4 bases; junction bases outside the gene matches: 5. The CDR3, as DNA: TGTGCCAGCAGCTCGGGACAGGGAGAAAATCAGCCCCAGCATTTT. This translates into CASSSGQGENQPQHF. Variable domain in full (rest from reference TRBV5-4 and TRBJ1-5): ETGVTQSPTHLIKTRGQQVTLRCSSQSGHNTVSWYQQALGQGPQFIFQYYREEENGRGNFPPRFSGLQFPNYSSELNVNALELDDSALYLCASSSGQGENQPQHFGDGTRLSIL.

CDR3 amino acids: CASSLGGTGTYWGTEAFF. CDR3 DNA sequence: TGTGCCAGCAGCTTGGGCGGGACAGGAACCTATTGGGGGACTGAAGCTTTCTTT. The V call is TRBV5-4, the J call TRBJ1-1, with TRBD1 matching 8 bases. The ends lost 0 bases at V and 5 bases at J; junction bases unmatched: 15. Germline V lookup: CDR1 SGHNT, CDR2 YYREEE (reference sequence). The CDR3 has 18 residues.

The gene calls are TRBV28 and TRBJ1-4; TRBD1 matches at 10 bases. V shed 5 bases, J shed 11 bases, and the junction held 11 bases outside the gene matches. The V gene's germline CDR1 is MDHEN and CDR2 SYDVKM. The CDR3 is 15 amino acids. CDR3 sequence (DNA): TGTGCCAGCAGTCTCTTTAGGGACAGGGGAAGGAAACTGTTTTTT. This encodes CASSLFRDRGRKLFF.

The V and J genes are TRBV10-1 and TRBJ2-7, with 10 bases lining up with TRBD2. V shed 6 bases, J shed 12 bases, and the junction held 8 bases outside the gene matches. The CDR3 contains 12 residues. Looked up from germline, CDR1 is WNHNN and CDR2 is SYGVQD (reference sequence). The CDR3 DNA follows: TGCGCCAGCAGAGGACTAGCGGAACCCTTGTACTTC. Translating gives CASRGLAEPLYF.

DNA for the CDR3: TGTGCCTGGAGTGGCTCAACTCATGGCTACACCTTC. It codes for CAWSGSTHGYTF. The rearrangement joins TRBV30 to TRBJ1-2; D remains unclear. Germline values: CDR1 GTSNPN, CDR2 SVGIG (reference sequence). The CDR3 is 12 amino acids. V dropped 1 base and J dropped 6 bases, with 9 bases sitting between them.

The chain's CDR3 is CASSLEFSSGNTIYF. The CDR3 coding sequence is TGTGCCAGCAGTTTAGAGTTCTCTTCGGGAAACACCATATATTTT. The chain carries TRBV28 and TRBJ1-3; D ambiguous. The length of the CDR3 is 15 residues. Per germline, CDR1 MDHEN and CDR2 SYDVKM. The V gene lost 2 bases and the J gene lost 4 bases, with 12 bases spanning the gap.

The V call is TRBV6-4, the J call TRBJ2-3, with TRBD1 matching 7 bases. V lost 3 bases to trimming and J lost 5 bases; unmatched junction nucleotides: 11. The CDR3 is made up of 16 amino acids. Germline V lookup: CDR1 MRHNA, CDR2 SNTAGT. In DNA, the CDR3 is TGTGCCAGCAGTGAGATATCGACAGGGTCCTTAGATACGCAGTATTTT. Translated: CASSEISTGSLDTQYF.

The V call is TRBV6-1, the J call TRBJ2-3, with D perhaps TRBD1 (6 bases). The CDR3 is 15 amino acids. V was clipped by 2 bases and J by 3 bases, with 12 bases between them. Germline V gene data show CDR1 as MNHNS and CDR2 as SASEGT. The CDR3 nucleotides read TGTGCCAGCAGTGAATTTCAGGGGCCGACAGATACGCAGTATTTT. It is translated as CASSEFQGPTDTQYF.

As concerns this clone: Other DNA sequences in this sample translate to the same CDR3. This chain uses TRBV5-1 with TRBJ2-7; D uncertain. The CDR3 sequence is 14 residues long. Trimming took 0 bases from V and 2 from J, leaving 9 bases between them. Per the germline V gene, CDR1 is SGHRS and CDR2 is YFSETQ. In nucleotides, the CDR3 is TGCGCCAGCAGCTTGGGGGCAGGCGCCTACGAGCAGTACTTC. Its protein is CASSLGAGAYEQYF.

The V call is TRBV2, the J call TRBJ2-2; 7 bases match TRBD1. The germline gives CDR1 SNHLY, CDR2 FYNNEI. Losses at the gene ends were 11 bases for V and 7 bases for J; bases not matched to a gene: 10. The CDR3 sequence is 13 residues long. This chain's CDR3 is CAGTDRDHGELFF. CDR3 DNA: TGTGCCGGAACAGACAGGGATCACGGGGAGCTGTTTTTT.

The J gene is TRBJ2-1, the V gene TRBV5-1, with D tentatively TRBD1 (5 bases). CDR1 is SGHRS, CDR2 YFSETQ, per germline. V lost 4 bases and J lost 6, with 17 bases in between. CDR3 length equals 15 residues. The DNA of the CDR3 is TGCGCCAGCAGCCCAACAGGTGCCAATGGCAATGAGCAGTTCTTC. Protein product: CASSPTGANGNEQFF.

The V call is TRBV18, the J call TRBJ1-2; TRBD1 agrees at 7 bases. Germline lookup yields CDR1 KGHSH and CDR2 LQKENI. The ends lost 5 bases at V and 6 bases at J; junction bases unmatched: 12. The CDR3 contains 15 residues. Written as DNA, the CDR3 is TGTGCCAGCTCAGTGGCACCGACAGGGCTGGATGGCTACACCTTC. Protein: CASSVAPTGLDGYTF.

The chain recombines TRBV15 with TRBJ2-7; no clear D gene. The CDR3 is 15 residues long. Trimming removed 0 bases from V and 2 bases from J, with 11 bases in between. Germline CDR1 LNHNV, CDR2 YYDKDF (reference sequence). The CDR3 region has the DNA TGTGCCACCAGCAGAGATTTAGGAGATCCCTACGAGCAGTACTTC. Encoded protein: CATSRDLGDPYEQYF.

The chain couples TRBV28 to TRBJ1-2; 9 bases fit TRBD1. Germline-derived CDR1 and CDR2 are MDHEN and SYDVKM. The CDR3 consists of 15 residues. Germline trimming cut 4 bases from V and 4 bases from J; bases unmatched to any gene: 7. As DNA, the CDR3 is TGTGCCAGCAGTTCTACAGGGGGCACGAGCTATGGCTACACCTTC. It is translated as CASSSTGGTSYGYTF.

This clone came up once. The J gene is TRBJ2-3, the V gene TRBV15; TRBD2 matches 15 bases. V lost 5 bases and J lost 4; bases outside the gene matches: 10. CDR1 and CDR2 (germline): LNHNV, YYDKDF (reference sequence). The CDR3 runs 18 residues. The CDR3 sequence is CATSRMAGLAGGPDTQYF. CDR3 coding DNA: TGTGCCACCAGCCGGATGGCGGGACTAGCGGGAGGTCCAGATACGCAGTATTTT.

This chain links TRBV30 with TRBJ2-2; D perhaps matches TRBD1 (6 bases). CDR3 length: 12 residues. Germline CDR1 is GTSNPN and CDR2 is SVGIG (reference sequence). Trimming cost V 5 bases and J 7 bases, with 11 bases left between them. DNA for the CDR3: TGTGCCTGGTGGACAGACCTCGGGGAGCTGTTTTTT. It specifies CAWWTDLGELFF.

CDR3 residues: CASSENELETQYF. DNA for the CDR3: TGTGCCAGCAGTGAAAACGAGTTAGAGACCCAGTACTTC. The gene calls are TRBV6-4 and TRBJ2-5; D call uncertain. Between the trimmed V and J ends, which lost 3 bases and 4 bases, there was a span of 9 bases. The CDR3 spans 13 residues. Germline V gene lookup returns CDR1 MRHNA and CDR2 SNTAGT.

This chain uses TRBV18 with TRBJ2-5, with TRBD1 identical over 8 bases. V lost 3 bases and J lost 5; bases outside the gene matches: 14. The CDR3 runs to 17 residues. In germline, CDR1 is KGHSH, CDR2 LQKENI. The CDR3 sequence: CASSPKSGQGRAETQYF. DNA for the CDR3: TGTGCCAGCTCACCTAAATCTGGACAGGGCAGGGCGGAGACCCAGTACTTC.